This entry is about one T cell receptor (beta chain). Its matching antigen is unknown. As for the donors, each was a healthy bone marrow donor. 13 Jbeta primers and 60 Vbeta primers were used for the PCR. Generated by immunoSEQ multiplex PCR, the TCRdb table keeps only in-frame clones and is missing some. This sample has roughly 200,000 clones, with around three quarters found just once. This sample was included in a study of cytomegalovirus exposure and HLA in healthy donors. Study overall: Most donors, roughly 84% of 398 genotyped, fell in the Caucasian-associated ancestry cluster. Study-wide findings and caveats: Most CMV-associated TCR beta chains appeared HLA-restricted in a later analysis.

V lost 8 bases and J lost 7, with 15 bases in between. This CDR3 spans 13 amino acids. Germline V gene lookup returns CDR1 WNHNN and CDR2 SYGVQD (reference sequence). The J gene is TRBJ2-1, the V gene TRBV10-1, with D maybe TRBD2 (6 bases). The source material was PBMCs. The TCR originated in a woman aged 40 to 50 in good health and CMV-seronegative. CDR3 protein: CASGGTGRNEQFF. The CDR3 region has the DNA TGCGCCAGCGGGGGGACGGGTAGGAATGAGCAGTTCTTC.